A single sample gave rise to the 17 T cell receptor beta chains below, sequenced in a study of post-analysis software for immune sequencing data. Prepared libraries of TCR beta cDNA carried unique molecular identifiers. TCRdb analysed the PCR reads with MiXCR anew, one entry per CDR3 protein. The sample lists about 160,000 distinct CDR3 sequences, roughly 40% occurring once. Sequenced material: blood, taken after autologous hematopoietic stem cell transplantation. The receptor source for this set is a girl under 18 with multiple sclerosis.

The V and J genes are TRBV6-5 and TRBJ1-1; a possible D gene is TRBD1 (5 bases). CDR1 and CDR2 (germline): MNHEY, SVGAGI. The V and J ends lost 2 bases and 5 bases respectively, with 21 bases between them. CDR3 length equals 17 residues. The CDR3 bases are TGTGCCAGCAGTTACCTATCGGGGACCCGAGGAGAAACTGAAGCTTTCTTT. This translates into CASSYLSGTRGETEAFF.

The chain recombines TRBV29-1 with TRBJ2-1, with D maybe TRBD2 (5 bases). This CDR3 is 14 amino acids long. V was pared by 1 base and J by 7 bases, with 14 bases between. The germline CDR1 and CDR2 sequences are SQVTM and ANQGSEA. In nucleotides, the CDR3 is TGCAGCGTTGAAGTAAATCTAGCCAGAAATGAGCAGTTCTTC. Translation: CSVEVNLARNEQFF.

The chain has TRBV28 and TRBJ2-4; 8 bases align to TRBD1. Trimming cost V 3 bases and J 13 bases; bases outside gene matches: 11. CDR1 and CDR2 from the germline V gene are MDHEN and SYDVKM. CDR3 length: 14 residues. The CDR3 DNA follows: TGTGCCAGCAGTTTCCCCGCCAGGGGGCAAGAGCAGTACTTC. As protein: CASSFPARGQEQYF. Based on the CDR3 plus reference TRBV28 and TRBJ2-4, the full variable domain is DVKVTQSSRYLVKRTGEKVFLECVQDMDHENMFWYRQDPGLGLRLIYFSYDVKMKEKGDIPEGYSVSREKKERFSLILESASTNQTSMYLCASSFPARGQEQYFGAGTRLSVL.

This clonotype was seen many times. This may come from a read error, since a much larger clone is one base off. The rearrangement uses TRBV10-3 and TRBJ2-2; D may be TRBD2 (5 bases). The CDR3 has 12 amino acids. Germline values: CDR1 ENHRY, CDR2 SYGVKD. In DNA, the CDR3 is TGTGCCATCAGTGGAACGCCCGGGGAGCGGTTTTTT. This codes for CAISGTPGERFF.

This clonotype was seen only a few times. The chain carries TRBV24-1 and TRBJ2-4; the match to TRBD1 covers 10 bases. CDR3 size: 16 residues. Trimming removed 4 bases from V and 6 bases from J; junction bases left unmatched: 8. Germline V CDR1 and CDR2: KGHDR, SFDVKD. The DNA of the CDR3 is TGTGCCACCAGTGACCCGATCCGGACAGGGGGAAACATTCAGTACTTC. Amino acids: CATSDPIRTGGNIQYF.

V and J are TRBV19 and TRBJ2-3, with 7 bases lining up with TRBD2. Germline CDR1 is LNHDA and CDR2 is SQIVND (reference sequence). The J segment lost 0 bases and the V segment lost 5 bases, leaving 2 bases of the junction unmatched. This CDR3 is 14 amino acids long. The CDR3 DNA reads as TGTGCCAGTAGTCATAGCGGGAGCACAGATACGCAGTATTTT. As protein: CASSHSGSTDTQYF. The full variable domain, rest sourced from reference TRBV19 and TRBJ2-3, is DGGITQSPKYLFRKEGQNVTLSCEQNLNHDAMYWYRQDPGQGLRLIYYSQIVNDFQKGDIAEGYSVSREKKESFPLTVTSAQKNPTAFYLCASSHSGSTDTQYFGPGTRLTVL.

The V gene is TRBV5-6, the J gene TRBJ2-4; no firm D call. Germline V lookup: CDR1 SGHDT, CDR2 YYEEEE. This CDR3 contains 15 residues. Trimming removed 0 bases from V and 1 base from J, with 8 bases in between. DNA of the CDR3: TGTGCCAGCAGCTTGGGAATGGGGGCCAAAAACATTCAGTACTTC. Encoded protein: CASSLGMGAKNIQYF. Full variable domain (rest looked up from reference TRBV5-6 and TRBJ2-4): DAGVTQSPTHLIKTRGQQVTLRCSPKSGHDTVSWYQQALGQGPQFIFQYYEEEERQRGNFPDRFSGHQFPNYSSELNVNALLLGDSALYLCASSLGMGAKNIQYFGAGTRLSVL.

CDR3 sequence reads: CASSDGREGLLLGETQYF. CDR3 coding DNA: TGCGCCAGCAGTGACGGGCGGGAGGGCCTTCTACTCGGGGAGACCCAGTACTTC. This chain joins TRBV10-2 and TRBJ2-5; the match to TRBD2 covers 9 bases. The CDR3 consists of 18 residues. Trimming cost V 3 bases and J 5 bases; bases outside gene matches: 16. The germline CDR1 and CDR2 sequences are WSHSY and SAAADI.

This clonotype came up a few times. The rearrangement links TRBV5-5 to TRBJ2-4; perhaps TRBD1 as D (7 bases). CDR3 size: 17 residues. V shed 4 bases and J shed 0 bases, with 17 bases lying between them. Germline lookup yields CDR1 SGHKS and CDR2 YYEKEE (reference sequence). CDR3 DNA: TGTGCCAGCAGCAGATACGACAGGGAGGTAGCCAAAAACATTCAGTACTTC. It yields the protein CASSRYDREVAKNIQYF.

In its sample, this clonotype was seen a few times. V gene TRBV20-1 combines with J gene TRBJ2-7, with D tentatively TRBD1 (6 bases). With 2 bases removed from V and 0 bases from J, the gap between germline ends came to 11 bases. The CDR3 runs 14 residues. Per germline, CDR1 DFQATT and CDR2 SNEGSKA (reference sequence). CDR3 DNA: TGCAGTGCTAGACCGGACAGCAGCTCCTACGAGCAGTACTTC. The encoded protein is CSARPDSSSYEQYF.

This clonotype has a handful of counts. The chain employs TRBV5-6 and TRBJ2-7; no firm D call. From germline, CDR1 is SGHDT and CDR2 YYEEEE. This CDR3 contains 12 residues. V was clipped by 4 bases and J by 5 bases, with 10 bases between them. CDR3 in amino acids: CASSLALNEQYF. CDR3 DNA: TGTGCCAGCAGCCTCGCCCTAAACGAGCAGTACTTC.

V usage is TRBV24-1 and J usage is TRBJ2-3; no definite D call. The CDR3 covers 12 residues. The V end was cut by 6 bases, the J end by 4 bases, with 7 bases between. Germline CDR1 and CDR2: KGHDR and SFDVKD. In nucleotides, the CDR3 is TGTGCCACCAGTCAGAAAGCAGATACGCAGTATTTT. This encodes CATSQKADTQYF.

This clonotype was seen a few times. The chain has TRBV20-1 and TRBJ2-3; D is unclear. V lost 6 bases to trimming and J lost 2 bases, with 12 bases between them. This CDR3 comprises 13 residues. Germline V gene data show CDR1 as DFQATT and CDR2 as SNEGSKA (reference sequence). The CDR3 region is CSAPDGFTDTQYF. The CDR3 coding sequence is TGCAGTGCCCCGGACGGCTTCACAGATACGCAGTATTTT.

This chain's CDR3 is CASSLKDRVGYGYTF. The CDR3 nucleotides are TGTGCCAGCAGTTTAAAGGACAGGGTCGGATATGGCTACACCTTC. This chain uses TRBV12-3 or TRBV12-4 with TRBJ1-2; 8 nucleotides align to TRBD1. This CDR3 has 15 residues. Germline trimming cut 2 bases from V and 5 bases from J; bases unmatched to any gene: 7.

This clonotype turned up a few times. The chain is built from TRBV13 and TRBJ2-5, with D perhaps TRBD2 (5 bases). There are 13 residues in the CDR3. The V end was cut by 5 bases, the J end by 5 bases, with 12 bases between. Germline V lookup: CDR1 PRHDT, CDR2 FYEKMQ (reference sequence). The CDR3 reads CASSVHRGETQYF. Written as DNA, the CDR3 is TGTGCCAGCAGCGTCCACAGAGGGGAGACCCAGTACTTC.

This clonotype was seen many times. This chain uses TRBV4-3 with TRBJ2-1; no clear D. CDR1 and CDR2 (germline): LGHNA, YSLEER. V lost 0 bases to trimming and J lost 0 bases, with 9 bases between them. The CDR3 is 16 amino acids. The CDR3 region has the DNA TGCGCCAGCAGCCAAGATCTGGCTATCTCCTACAATGAGCAGTTCTTC. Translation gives CASSQDLAISYNEQFF.

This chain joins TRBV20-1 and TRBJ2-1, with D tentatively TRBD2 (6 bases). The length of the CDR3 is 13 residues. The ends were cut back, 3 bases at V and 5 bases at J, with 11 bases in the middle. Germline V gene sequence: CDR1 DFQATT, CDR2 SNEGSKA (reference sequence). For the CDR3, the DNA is TGCAGTGCTAGTTACGGGAGACACAATGAGCAGTTCTTC. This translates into CSASYGRHNEQFF.